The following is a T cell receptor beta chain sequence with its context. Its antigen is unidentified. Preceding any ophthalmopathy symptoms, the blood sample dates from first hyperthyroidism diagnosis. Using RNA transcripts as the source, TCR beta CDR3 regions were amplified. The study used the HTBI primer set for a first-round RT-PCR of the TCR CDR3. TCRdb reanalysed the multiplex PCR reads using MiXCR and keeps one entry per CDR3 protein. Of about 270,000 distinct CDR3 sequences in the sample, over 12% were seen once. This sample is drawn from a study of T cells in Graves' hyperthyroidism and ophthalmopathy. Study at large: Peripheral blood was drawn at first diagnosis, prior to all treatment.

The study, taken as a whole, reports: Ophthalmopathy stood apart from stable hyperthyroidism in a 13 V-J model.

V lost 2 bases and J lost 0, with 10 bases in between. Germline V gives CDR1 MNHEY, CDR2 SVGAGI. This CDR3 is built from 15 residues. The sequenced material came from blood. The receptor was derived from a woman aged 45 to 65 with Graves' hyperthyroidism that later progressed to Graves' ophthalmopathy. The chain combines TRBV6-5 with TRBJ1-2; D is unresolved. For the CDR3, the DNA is TGTGCCAGCAGTTACCTAGCCAGTTCTAACTATGGCTACACCTTC. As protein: CASSYLASSNYGYTF.